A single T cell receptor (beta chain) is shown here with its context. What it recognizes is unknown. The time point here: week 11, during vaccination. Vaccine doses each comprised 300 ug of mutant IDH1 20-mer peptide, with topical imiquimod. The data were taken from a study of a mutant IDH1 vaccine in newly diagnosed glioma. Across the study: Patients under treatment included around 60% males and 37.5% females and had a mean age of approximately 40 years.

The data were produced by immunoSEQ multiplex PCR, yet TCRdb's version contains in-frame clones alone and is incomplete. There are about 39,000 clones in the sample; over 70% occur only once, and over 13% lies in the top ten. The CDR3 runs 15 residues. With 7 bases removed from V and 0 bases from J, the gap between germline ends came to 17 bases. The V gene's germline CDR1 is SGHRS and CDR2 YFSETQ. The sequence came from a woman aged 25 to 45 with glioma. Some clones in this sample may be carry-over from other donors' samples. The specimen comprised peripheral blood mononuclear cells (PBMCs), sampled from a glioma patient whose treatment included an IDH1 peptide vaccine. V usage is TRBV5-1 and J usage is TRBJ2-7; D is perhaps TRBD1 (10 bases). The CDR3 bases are TGCGCCAGCGCGGGAGGGACAGGGGACTCCTACGAGCAGTACTTC. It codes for CASAGGTGDSYEQYF.